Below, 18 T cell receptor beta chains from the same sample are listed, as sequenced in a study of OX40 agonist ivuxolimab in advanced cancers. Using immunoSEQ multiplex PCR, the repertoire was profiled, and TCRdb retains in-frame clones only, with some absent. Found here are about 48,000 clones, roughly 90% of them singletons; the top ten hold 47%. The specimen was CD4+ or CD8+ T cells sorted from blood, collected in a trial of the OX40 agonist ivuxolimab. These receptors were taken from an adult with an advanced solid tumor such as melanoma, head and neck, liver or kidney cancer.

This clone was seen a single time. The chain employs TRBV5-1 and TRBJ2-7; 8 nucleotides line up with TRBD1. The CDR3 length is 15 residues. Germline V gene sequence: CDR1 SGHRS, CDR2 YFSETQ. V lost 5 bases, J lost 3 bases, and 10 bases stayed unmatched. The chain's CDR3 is CASSFTGTGHYEQYF. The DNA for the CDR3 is TGCGCCAGCAGTTTCACCGGGACAGGCCACTACGAGCAGTACTTC.

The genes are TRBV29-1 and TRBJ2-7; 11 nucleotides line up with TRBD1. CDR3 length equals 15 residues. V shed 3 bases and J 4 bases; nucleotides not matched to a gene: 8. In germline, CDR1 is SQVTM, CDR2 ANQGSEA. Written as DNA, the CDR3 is TGCAGCGTTGATGGCGAAGGGACAGGGGGGTACGAGCAGTACTTC. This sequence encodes CSVDGEGTGGYEQYF.

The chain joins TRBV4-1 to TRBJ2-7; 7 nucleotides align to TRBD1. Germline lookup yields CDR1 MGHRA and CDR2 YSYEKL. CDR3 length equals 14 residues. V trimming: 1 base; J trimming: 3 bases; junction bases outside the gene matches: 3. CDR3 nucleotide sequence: TGCGCCAGCAGCCAAGCAGGGGGTAGCTACGAGCAGTACTTC. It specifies CASSQAGGSYEQYF.

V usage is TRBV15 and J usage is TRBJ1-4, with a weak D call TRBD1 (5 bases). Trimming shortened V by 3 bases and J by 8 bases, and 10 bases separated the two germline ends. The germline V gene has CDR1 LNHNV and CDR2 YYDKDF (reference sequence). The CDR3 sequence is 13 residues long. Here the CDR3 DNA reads TGTGCCACCAGCAGGGGGACGGGCGAAAAACTGTTTTTT. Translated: CATSRGTGEKLFF.

CDR3 sequence reads: CASSFGQANYGYTF. DNA for the CDR3: TGTGCCAGCAGCTTTGGACAGGCTAACTATGGCTACACCTTC. The V and J genes are TRBV11-2 and TRBJ1-2; 7 bases fit TRBD1. Germline V CDR1 and CDR2: SGHAT, FQNNGV. There are 14 residues in the CDR3. V lost 3 bases to trimming and J lost 0 bases; unmatched junction nucleotides: 1.

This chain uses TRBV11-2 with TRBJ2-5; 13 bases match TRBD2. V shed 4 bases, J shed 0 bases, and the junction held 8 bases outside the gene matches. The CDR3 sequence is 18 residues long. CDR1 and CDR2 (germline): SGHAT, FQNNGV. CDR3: CASSSGLAGEINQETQYF. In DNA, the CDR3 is TGTGCCAGCAGCTCCGGACTAGCGGGGGAGATAAACCAAGAGACCCAGTACTTC.

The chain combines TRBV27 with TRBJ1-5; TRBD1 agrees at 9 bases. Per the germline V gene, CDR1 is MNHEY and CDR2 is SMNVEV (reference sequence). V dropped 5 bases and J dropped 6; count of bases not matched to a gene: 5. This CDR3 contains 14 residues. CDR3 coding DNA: TGTGCCAGCAGTAGGACAGGGGATTTTCAGCCCCAGCATTTT. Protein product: CASSRTGDFQPQHF.

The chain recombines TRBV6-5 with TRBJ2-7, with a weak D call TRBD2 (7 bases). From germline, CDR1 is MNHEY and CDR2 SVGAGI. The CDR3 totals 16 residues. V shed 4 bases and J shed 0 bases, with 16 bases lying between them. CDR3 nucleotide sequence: TGTGCCAGCAGTTCCATCGGGGGGCAGCTCTCCTACGAGCAGTACTTC. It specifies CASSSIGGQLSYEQYF.

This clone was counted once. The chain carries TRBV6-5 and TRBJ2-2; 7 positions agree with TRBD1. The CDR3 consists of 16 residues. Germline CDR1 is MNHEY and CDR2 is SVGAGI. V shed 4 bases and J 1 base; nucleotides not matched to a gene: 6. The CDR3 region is CASSSAGTENTGELFF. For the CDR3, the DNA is TGTGCCAGCAGTTCAGCCGGGACAGAGAACACCGGGGAGCTGTTTTTT.

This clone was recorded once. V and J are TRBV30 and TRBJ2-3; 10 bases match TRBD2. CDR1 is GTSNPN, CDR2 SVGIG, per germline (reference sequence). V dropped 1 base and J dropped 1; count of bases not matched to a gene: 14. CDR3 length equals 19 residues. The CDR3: CAWSGFRTSGTVGTDTQYF. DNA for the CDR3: TGTGCCTGGAGTGGTTTCAGAACTAGCGGGACGGTTGGCACAGATACGCAGTATTTT.

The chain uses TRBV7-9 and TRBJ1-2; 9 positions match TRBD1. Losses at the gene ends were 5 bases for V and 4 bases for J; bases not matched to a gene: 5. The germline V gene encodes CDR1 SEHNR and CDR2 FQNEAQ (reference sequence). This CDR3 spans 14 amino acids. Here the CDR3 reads CASSRTGESYGYTF. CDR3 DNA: TGTGCCAGCAGCCGGACAGGGGAGAGCTATGGCTACACCTTC.

The CDR3 sequence: CASSPGGSLSTGANVLTF. CDR3 nucleotides: TGCGCCAGCAGCCCAGGGGGCTCTCTTAGCACTGGGGCCAACGTCCTGACTTTC. The rearrangement uses TRBV5-1 and TRBJ2-6, with 8 bases aligning to TRBD1. Germline V gives CDR1 SGHRS, CDR2 YFSETQ. The CDR3 loop spans 18 amino acids. The J segment lost 2 bases and the V segment lost 4 bases, leaving 11 bases of the junction unmatched.

The CDR3 nucleotides are TGTGCCAGCAGCTCAGAGGACCCGCCACGCGAGCAGTACTTC. Protein sequence: CASSSEDPPREQYF. The V and J genes are TRBV7-9 and TRBJ2-7; no firm D call. The V and J ends lost 4 bases and 6 bases respectively, with 16 bases between them. Per germline, CDR1 SEHNR and CDR2 FQNEAQ (reference sequence). The CDR3 totals 14 residues.

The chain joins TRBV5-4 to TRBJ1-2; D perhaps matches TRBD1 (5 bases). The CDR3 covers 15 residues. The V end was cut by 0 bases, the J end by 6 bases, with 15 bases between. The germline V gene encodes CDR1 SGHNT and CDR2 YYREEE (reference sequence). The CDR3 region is CASSLGDLIVDGYTF. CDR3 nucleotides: TGTGCCAGCAGCTTGGGGGACCTTATAGTGGATGGCTACACCTTC.

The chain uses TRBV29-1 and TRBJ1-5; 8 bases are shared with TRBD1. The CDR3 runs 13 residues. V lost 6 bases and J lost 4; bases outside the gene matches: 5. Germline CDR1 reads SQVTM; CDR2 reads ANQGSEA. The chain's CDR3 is CSVATGGNQPQHF. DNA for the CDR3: TGCAGCGTAGCTACAGGGGGGAATCAGCCCCAGCATTTT.

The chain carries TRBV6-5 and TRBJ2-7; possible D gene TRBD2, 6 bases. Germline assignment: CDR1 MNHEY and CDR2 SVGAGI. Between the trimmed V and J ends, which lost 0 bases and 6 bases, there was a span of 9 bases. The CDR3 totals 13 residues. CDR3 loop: CASSYSGGIEQYF. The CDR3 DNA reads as TGTGCCAGCAGTTACTCGGGGGGTATCGAGCAGTACTTC.

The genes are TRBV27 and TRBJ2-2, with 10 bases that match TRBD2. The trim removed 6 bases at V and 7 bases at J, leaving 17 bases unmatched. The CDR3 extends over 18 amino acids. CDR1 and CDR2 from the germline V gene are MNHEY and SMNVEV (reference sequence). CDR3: CASSPQAGLAGADGELFF. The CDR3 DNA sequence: TGTGCCAGCAGCCCCCAGGCCGGGCTAGCGGGGGCAGACGGGGAGCTGTTTTTT.

CDR3 bases: TGTGCCAGCAGCGTCAACCCGGGACAGTCGAACACTGAAGCTTTCTTT. This codes for CASSVNPGQSNTEAFF. This rearrangement joins TRBV9 to TRBJ1-1; 7 bases fit TRBD1. With V trimmed by 2 bases and J by 1 base, 8 bases remained unmatched. The CDR3 is made up of 16 amino acids. The germline gives CDR1 SGDLS, CDR2 YYNGEE.